These T cell receptor beta chains were read from a single sample in a study of blood T cell repertoires in COVID-19. Assay: immunoSEQ multiplex PCR; the TCRdb copy retains only in-frame clones and omits some. The table has about 150,000 clones, over 75% seen once. Sequenced material: peripheral blood. The receptor set was obtained from a man between 60 and 75 years old with COVID-19, enrolled during active disease. The CDR3 runs from the conserved cysteine through the conserved F or W. The D gene is left open where the match is weak. Clone size appears in some rows only: once, few, many, or a class for an expanded clone.

j_gene | d_gene | v_gene | abundance | CDR3aa | CDR3nt
TRBJ2-5 | TRBD2 | TRBV19 | few | CASSSQIAGGQETQYF | TGTGCCAGTAGTTCCCAAATAGCGGGAGGGCAGGAGACCCAGTACTTC
TRBJ2-1 | NA | TRBV5-6 | NA | CASSLVRGRLTYNEQFF | TGTGCCAGCAGCTTGGTTAGGGGCCGGCTCACCTACAATGAGCAGTTCTTC
TRBJ1-1 | NA | TRBV5-1 | NA | CASSWAMMNTEAFF | TGCGCCAGCAGCTGGGCCATGATGAACACTGAAGCTTTCTTT
TRBJ1-5 | NA | TRBV27 | NA | CASSSDLLYQPQHF | TGTGCCAGCAGTTCGGACTTACTGTATCAGCCCCAGCATTTT
TRBJ1-2 | NA | TRBV4-1 | NA | CASSQEGQGRKGYTF | TGCGCCAGCAGCCAAGAAGGGCAGGGGCGTAAAGGCTACACCTTC
TRBJ1-2 | TRBD1 | TRBV25-1 | NA | CASRARGRDYGYTF | TGTGCCAGCAGGGCCAGGGGGCGCGACTATGGCTACACCTTC
TRBJ2-1 | TRBD2 | TRBV11-2 | NA | CASSFPQTSGGPINNEQFF | TGTGCCAGCAGCTTCCCCCAGACTAGCGGGGGGCCAATTAACAATGAGCAGTTCTTC
TRBJ2-7 | TRBD2 | TRBV3-1/TRBV3-2 | few | CASSLKGGRGGHHEQYF | TGTGCCAGCAGCCTAAAAGGAGGACGGGGGGGTCACCACGAGCAGTACTTC
TRBJ2-7 | TRBD1 | TRBV5-4 | NA | CASSPKGQGSFLDEQYF | TGTGCCAGCAGCCCGAAGGGACAGGGCTCTTTTTTGGACGAGCAGTACTTC
TRBJ2-7 | NA | TRBV3-1/TRBV3-2 | NA | CASSHSPGEQYF | TGTGCCAGCAGCCATTCGCCGGGGGAGCAGTACTTC
TRBJ2-1 | NA | TRBV27 | once | CASSLASSNEQFF | TGTGCCAGCAGTTTAGCCTCTAGCAATGAGCAGTTCTTC
TRBJ2-1 | TRBD1 | TRBV7-3 | NA | CASSLTGGVGFTYNEQFF | TGTGCCAGCAGCTTAACAGGGGGCGTCGGTTTCACCTACAATGAGCAGTTCTTC
TRBJ1-1 | NA | TRBV30 | NA | CAWSVLRVWRDTEAFF | TGTGCCTGGAGTGTACTGCGGGTCTGGCGGGACACTGAAGCTTTCTTT
TRBJ1-2 | TRBD1 | TRBV6-2/TRBV6-3 | NA | CASSRDRVGGYTF | TGTGCCAGCAGTCGGGACAGGGTTGGGGGCTACACCTTC
TRBJ1-3 | TRBD1 | TRBV6-5 | NA | CASTPGQAGNTIYF | TGTGCCAGCACTCCGGGACAGGCTGGAAACACCATATATTTT
TRBJ2-7 | NA | TRBV28 | few | CASSSGGNYEQYF | TGTGCCAGCAGTTCCGGAGGGAACTACGAGCAGTACTTC
TRBJ2-2 | TRBD1 | TRBV7-3 | NA | CASSLRGGDTGELFF | TGTGCCAGCAGCTTAAGAGGGGGCGACACCGGGGAGCTGTTTTTT
TRBJ2-7 | NA | TRBV11-3 | NA | CASSNLYEQYF | TGTGCCAGCAGCAACCTATACGAGCAGTACTTC
TRBJ2-5 | NA | TRBV7-2 | NA | CASSRGETQYF | TGTGCCAGCAGCCGAGGGGAGACCCAGTACTTC
TRBJ2-7 | NA | TRBV28 | NA | CASSISGDLRYEQYF | TGTGCCAGCAGTATTAGCGGAGATCTCCGGTACGAGCAGTACTTC
TRBJ2-3 | TRBD2 | TRBV19 | NA | CASSIYLAGDTDTQYF | TGTGCCAGTAGTATTTACTTGGCGGGGGACACAGATACGCAGTATTTT
TRBJ2-7 | TRBD1 | TRBV7-7 | few | CASTNPVGTDGYEQYF | TGTGCTAGCACCAACCCCGTGGGGACAGACGGGTACGAGCAGTACTTC
TRBJ1-5 | TRBD1 | TRBV6-5 | NA | CASSAGTGRGPQHF | TGTGCCAGCAGCGCCGGGACAGGCCGGGGGCCCCAGCATTTT
TRBJ1-2 | TRBD1 | TRBV7-9 | NA | CASSLVTTGAYGYTF | TGTGCCAGCAGCTTGGTTACTACAGGGGCCTATGGCTACACCTTC
TRBJ2-1 | NA | TRBV4-3 | NA | CASSSEPTAGSGEQFF | TGCGCCAGCAGCTCAGAACCCACAGCGGGTTCGGGTGAGCAGTTCTTC
TRBJ1-6 | NA | TRBV7-3 | once | CASSSIPNSPLHF | TGTGCCAGCAGCTCTATCCCGAATTCACCCCTCCACTTT
TRBJ2-6 | NA | TRBV5-1 | NA | CASSPGVVGANVLTF | TGCGCCAGCAGCCCCGGGGTGGTTGGGGCCAACGTCCTGACTTTC
TRBJ1-1 | TRBD1 | TRBV19 | NA | CASSVAGGLNTEAFF | TGTGCCAGTAGTGTAGCAGGGGGCCTCAACACTGAAGCTTTCTTT
TRBJ1-4 | TRBD1 | TRBV28 | few | CASSPMGQGASNEKLFF | TGTGCCAGCAGTCCAATGGGGCAGGGGGCGTCGAATGAAAAACTGTTTTTT
TRBJ1-3 | NA | TRBV7-9 | NA | CASTAVDTIYF | TGTGCCAGCACCGCGGTTGACACCATATATTTT
TRBJ1-1 | NA | TRBV11-2 | NA | CASSLDRVGTEAFF | TGTGCCAGCAGCTTAGACAGGGTGGGCACTGAAGCTTTCTTT
TRBJ2-1 | TRBD2 | TRBV3-1/TRBV3-2 | NA | CASSLRGRRVFGEQFF | TGTGCCAGCAGCCTCCGCGGGAGACGGGTTTTCGGTGAGCAGTTCTTC
TRBJ1-1 | NA | TRBV5-6 | NA | CASSLPPGVNTEAFF | TGTGCCAGCAGCCTTCCGCCAGGCGTGAACACTGAAGCTTTCTTT
TRBJ2-5 | TRBD2 | TRBV5-4 | NA | CASSLPGTSGGPSKETQYF | TGTGCCAGCAGCTTGCCCGGGACTAGCGGGGGGCCGTCAAAAGAGACCCAGTACTTC
TRBJ1-2 | TRBD1 | TRBV16 | few | CASSQSGQALNYGYTF | TGTGCCAGCAGCCAATCAGGACAGGCCCTCAACTATGGCTACACCTTC
TRBJ1-4 | TRBD1 | TRBV9 | NA | CASSEGTGWNEKLFF | TGTGCCAGCAGCGAGGGGACAGGCTGGAATGAAAAACTGTTTTTT
TRBJ1-1 | TRBD1 | TRBV27 | NA | CASSFTGGLLDTEAFF | TGTGCCAGCAGTTTTACAGGGGGCTTACTGGACACTGAAGCTTTCTTT
TRBJ2-1 | TRBD2 | TRBV10-3 | NA | CAIRGLAGDEQFF | TGTGCCATCAGGGGGCTAGCGGGAGATGAGCAGTTCTTC
TRBJ1-6 | TRBD1 | TRBV5-1 | NA | CASSTRTGGGSPLHF | TGCGCCAGCAGCACCAGGACAGGGGGCGGATCACCCCTCCACTTT
TRBJ2-7 | TRBD1 | TRBV3-1/TRBV3-2 | NA | CASSHRKTGVEQYF | TGTGCCAGCAGCCACAGAAAGACAGGGGTCGAGCAGTACTTC
TRBJ1-6 | TRBD1 | TRBV30 | NA | CAWSWTGGSSPLHF | TGTGCCTGGAGTTGGACAGGGGGCAGTTCACCCCTCCACTTT
TRBJ2-5 | NA | TRBV5-6 | NA | CASSWSGLATQYF | TGTGCCAGCAGCTGGTCAGGGTTGGCGACCCAGTACTTC
TRBJ1-2 | TRBD1 | TRBV19 | NA | CASRTQGAGGYTF | TGTGCCAGTAGAACACAGGGGGCAGGTGGCTACACCTTC
TRBJ1-4 | TRBD1 | TRBV27 | NA | CASSSRGQGANEKLFF | TGTGCCAGCAGTTCCAGGGGGCAGGGGGCTAATGAAAAACTGTTTTTT
TRBJ2-1 | TRBD2 | TRBV5-1 | NA | CASSRILAGGSSSSYNEQFF | TGCGCCAGCAGCCGGATCCTAGCGGGGGGCTCCTCAAGCTCCTACAATGAGCAGTTCTTC
TRBJ1-4 | TRBD1 | TRBV7-8 | NA | CASSPGTGFYEKLFF | TGTGCCAGCAGCCCGGGGACAGGGTTTTATGAAAAACTGTTTTTT
TRBJ2-1 | TRBD2 | TRBV11-3 | NA | CASSLGLAGGFGTYNEQFF | TGTGCCAGCAGCTTGGGACTAGCGGGAGGCTTTGGTACCTACAATGAGCAGTTCTTC
TRBJ1-5 | NA | TRBV27 | NA | CASSLSRGGNQPQHF | TGTGCCAGCAGTTTATCAAGGGGTGGCAATCAGCCCCAGCATTTT